The present T cell receptor (beta chain) was sequenced within a study of T cells in tumors after PD-1 blockade. As for the study in general: During anti-PD-1 treatment, some patients continued daily vismodegib 150 mg.

Input was roughly 550 ng to 6,500 ng of genomic DNA from tumor or blood. Overall study results and limits: About 41% of tumor TCR clonotypes were also found in blood.

Concerning this clone: Its antigen is still unknown.

Profiled with immunoSEQ multiplex PCR; TCRdb holds only in-frame clones, not every one. The data show roughly 49,000 clones, with roughly 80% seen just once and 4% to 4.5% held by the top ten. This sequence originates from a human donor with basal cell carcinoma. The sequencing here drew on PBMCs, taken before anti-PD-1 treatment.

The CDR3 bases are TGCGCCAGCAGCTTGACCTTATACGAGCAGTACTTC. Amino acids: CASSLTLYEQYF. The V gene is TRBV5-1, the J gene TRBJ2-7; D is unresolved. V lost 1 base and J 4 bases, leaving 6 bases between the germline ends. The CDR3 contains 12 residues. The germline gives CDR1 SGHRS, CDR2 YFSETQ.